The rows below give T cell receptor beta chains drawn from one sample of a study of control samples from healthy donors and cancer patients. TCRdb's copy holds only in-frame clones and misses some; the assay was immunoSEQ multiplex PCR. This table has 75,000 to 95,000 clones, roughly 93% appearing once. The sequenced sample was blood. The receptors here all came from a woman under 40 in good health. The CDR3 runs from the conserved cysteine through the conserved F or W.

>TRBJ1-1|11|TRBV3-1/TRBV3-2
CASSQESGTFF
>TRBJ1-2|13|TRBV11-2
CASSLRPNYGYTF
>TRBJ2-7|13|TRBV7-2
CASSMDSSYEQYF
>TRBJ2-1|15|TRBV9
CASSVTGLAFYEQFF
>TRBJ1-1|14|TRBV10-2
CASSEQWGNTEAFF
>TRBJ1-1|14|TRBV9
CASSVGGVGPEAFF
>TRBJ1-5|15|TRBV16
CASSQSAGLSQPQHF
>TRBJ2-5|15|TRBV25-1
CASSDPTGYQETQYF
>TRBJ2-7|16|TRBV5-5
CASMDLAGGPFYEQYF
>TRBJ1-5|15|TRBV18
CASSRGAGDNQPQHF
>TRBJ1-2|13|TRBV28
CASSPPQGSGYTF
>TRBJ1-2|13|TRBV7-9
CASSPDSYYGYTF
>TRBJ2-6|16|TRBV6-1
CASSAIEHSGANVLTF
>TRBJ1-3|16|TRBV7-8
CASSARNALSGNTIYF
>TRBJ1-2|14|TRBV11-2
CASSLVYQDYGYTF
>TRBJ2-3|11|TRBV20-1
CSAREIDTQYF
>TRBJ1-1|13|TRBV19
CASGGQGPAEAFF
>TRBJ2-1|16|TRBV27
CASSRYGTSGFHEQFF
>TRBJ1-6|16|TRBV28
CASSGTAAYYNSPLHF
>TRBJ2-2|15|TRBV5-1
CASSHGDVNTGELFF
>TRBJ1-1|14|TRBV6-5
CASSLRGPYTEAFF
>TRBJ2-7|13|TRBV6-5
CASSTDRVNEQYF
>TRBJ1-2|12|TRBV9
CASSSPGYGYTF
>TRBJ1-5|14|TRBV16
CASSQFSGAQPQHF
>TRBJ1-1|12|TRBV29-1
CSVAKKNTEAFF
>TRBJ1-1|14|TRBV5-8
CASSLDRGVSEAFF
>TRBJ2-3|17|TRBV6-6
CASSRTSGGDGTDTQYF
>TRBJ1-3|17|TRBV15
CATRASEFSPSGNTIYF
>TRBJ1-5|13|TRBV30
CAWSSGGLQPQHF
>TRBJ2-3|21|TRBV4-1
CASSQGLLAGGTPRRTDTQYF
>TRBJ1-1|12|TRBV5-6
CASRRQRTEAFF
>TRBJ2-5|13|TRBV10-3
CAITPGREETQYF
>TRBJ2-5|15|TRBV10-3
CAISESYRSQETQYF
>TRBJ2-2|15|TRBV7-3
CASSPRGPNTGELFF
>TRBJ1-2|14|TRBV5-1
CASSLTTPNYGYTF
>TRBJ2-3|15|TRBV7-3
CASSPSVTGTDTQYF
>TRBJ1-2|13|TRBV2
CASSVDRNYGYTF
>TRBJ2-2|15|TRBV10-3
CAISEKGLDTGELFF
>TRBJ1-2|14|TRBV7-9
CASSHAGGAYGYTF
>TRBJ1-1|14|TRBV28
CASTGPWGNTEAFF
>TRBJ1-1|13|TRBV29-1
CSVEEGPNTEAFF
>TRBJ1-1|14|TRBV29-1
CSAGTGGRVAEAFF
>TRBJ1-5|17|TRBV18
CASSPQPGTGPNQPQHF
>TRBJ2-1|17|TRBV12-5
CASGPQPSSGRRNEQFF
>TRBJ2-7|12|TRBV5-4
CASRGDTYEQYF
>TRBJ2-3|17|TRBV29-1
CSVEDHRLRGPRDTQYF
>TRBJ2-5|14|TRBV2
CASKQEAGQETQYF
>TRBJ2-3|15|TRBV6-6
CASIRGQGVTDTQYF
>TRBJ1-4|16|TRBV18
CASSPTAGATNEKLFF